This T cell receptor beta chain comes out of a study of T cells after yellow fever vaccination. About this clonotype: What it binds is unknown.

Overall study findings and caveats: Any FACS-sorted repertoire could hold abundant clonotypes that contaminate it from the bulk population. The secondary response showed a weaker magnitude and a faster peak, day 5 versus 15.

MiXCR, applied by TCRdb to the 5' RACE reads, yields one record per CDR3 protein. Among some 500,000 distinct CDR3 sequences listed, about 13% were seen once. The length of the CDR3 is 13 residues. V was pared by 5 bases and J by 5 bases, with 13 bases between. The input for sequencing was PBMCs, taken on the day of the yellow fever booster vaccination. The chain joins TRBV12-3 or TRBV12-4 to TRBJ2-7; D possibly corresponds to TRBD2 (5 bases). This TCR came from a man aged 25 to 45 who received the YFV17D yellow fever vaccine. CDR3 bases: TGTGCCAGCAGTCCCTGGGGAGTAAACGAGCAGTACTTC. It is translated as CASSPWGVNEQYF.